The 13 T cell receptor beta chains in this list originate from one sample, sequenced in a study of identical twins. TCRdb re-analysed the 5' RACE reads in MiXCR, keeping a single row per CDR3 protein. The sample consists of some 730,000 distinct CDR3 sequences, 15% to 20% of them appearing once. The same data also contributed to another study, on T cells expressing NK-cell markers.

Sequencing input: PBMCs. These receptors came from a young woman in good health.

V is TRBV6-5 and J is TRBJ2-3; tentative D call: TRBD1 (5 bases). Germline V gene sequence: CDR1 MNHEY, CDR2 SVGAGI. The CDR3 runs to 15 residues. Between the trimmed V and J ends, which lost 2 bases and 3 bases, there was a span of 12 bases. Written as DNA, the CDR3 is TGTGCCAGCAGTTACAGGGGCCAGACTACAGATACGCAGTATTTT. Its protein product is CASSYRGQTTDTQYF.

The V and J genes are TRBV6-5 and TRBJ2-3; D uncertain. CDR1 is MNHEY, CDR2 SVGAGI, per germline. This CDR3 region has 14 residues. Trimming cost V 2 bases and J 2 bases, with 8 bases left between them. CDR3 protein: CASSYNRNTDTQYF. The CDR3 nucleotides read TGTGCCAGCAGTTACAATAGAAACACAGATACGCAGTATTTT.

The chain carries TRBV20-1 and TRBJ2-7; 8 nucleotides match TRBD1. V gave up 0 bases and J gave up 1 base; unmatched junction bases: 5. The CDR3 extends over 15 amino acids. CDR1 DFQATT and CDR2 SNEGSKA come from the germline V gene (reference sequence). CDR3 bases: TGCAGTGCTAGAGAGGACAGGGCGGGATCCTACGAGCAGTACTTC. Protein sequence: CSAREDRAGSYEQYF.

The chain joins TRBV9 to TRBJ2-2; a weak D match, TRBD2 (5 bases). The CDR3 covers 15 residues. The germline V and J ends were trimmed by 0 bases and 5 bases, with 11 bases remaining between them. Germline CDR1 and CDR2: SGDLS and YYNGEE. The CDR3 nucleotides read TGTGCCAGCAGCGTAGGGACTCCTAGGACCGGGGAGCTGTTTTTT. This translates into CASSVGTPRTGELFF.

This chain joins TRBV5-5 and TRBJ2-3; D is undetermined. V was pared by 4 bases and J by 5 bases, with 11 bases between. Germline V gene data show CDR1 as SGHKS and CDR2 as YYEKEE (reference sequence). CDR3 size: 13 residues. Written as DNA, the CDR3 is TGTGCCAGCAGCCCTACAATGAAAGATACGCAGTATTTT. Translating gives CASSPTMKDTQYF. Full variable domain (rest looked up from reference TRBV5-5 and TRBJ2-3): DAGVTQSPTHLIKTRGQQVTLRCSPISGHKSVSWYQQVLGQGPQFIFQYYEKEERGRGNFPDRFSARQFPNYSSELNVNALLLGDSALYLCASSPTMKDTQYFGPGTRLTVL.

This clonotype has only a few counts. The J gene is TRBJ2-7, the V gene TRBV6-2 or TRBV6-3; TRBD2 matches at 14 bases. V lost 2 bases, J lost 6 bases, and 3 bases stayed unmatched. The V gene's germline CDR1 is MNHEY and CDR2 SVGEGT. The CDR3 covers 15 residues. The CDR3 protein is CASSYRGLAGAEQYF. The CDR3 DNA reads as TGTGCCAGCAGTTACCGGGGACTAGCGGGAGCCGAGCAGTACTTC.

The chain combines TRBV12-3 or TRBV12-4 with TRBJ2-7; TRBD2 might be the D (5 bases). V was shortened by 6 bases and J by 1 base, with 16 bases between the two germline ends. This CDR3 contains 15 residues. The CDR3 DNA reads TGTGCCAGCAGCTCAGGACCGTCGGGGTCCTACGAGCAGTACTTC. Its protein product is CASSSGPSGSYEQYF.

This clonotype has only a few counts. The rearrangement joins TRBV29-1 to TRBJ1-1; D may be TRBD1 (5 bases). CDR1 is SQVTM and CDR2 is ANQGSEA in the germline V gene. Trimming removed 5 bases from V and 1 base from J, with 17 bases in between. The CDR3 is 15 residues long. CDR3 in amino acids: CSVQWGGTANTEAFF. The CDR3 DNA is TGCAGCGTTCAATGGGGGGGGACCGCGAACACTGAAGCTTTCTTT.

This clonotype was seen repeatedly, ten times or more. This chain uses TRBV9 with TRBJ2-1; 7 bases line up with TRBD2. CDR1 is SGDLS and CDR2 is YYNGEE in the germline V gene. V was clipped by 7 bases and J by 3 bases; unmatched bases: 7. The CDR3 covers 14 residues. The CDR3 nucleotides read TGTGCCAGCTCAGTGGGGGGGGGCTACAATGAGCAGTTCTTC. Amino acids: CASSVGGGYNEQFF.

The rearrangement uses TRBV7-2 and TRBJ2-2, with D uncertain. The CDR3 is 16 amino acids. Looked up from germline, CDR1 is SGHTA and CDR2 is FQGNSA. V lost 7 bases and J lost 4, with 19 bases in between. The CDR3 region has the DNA TGTGCCAGCACCTTGGGGATCCAAATTGGCACCGGGGAGCTGTTTTTT. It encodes CASTLGIQIGTGELFF.

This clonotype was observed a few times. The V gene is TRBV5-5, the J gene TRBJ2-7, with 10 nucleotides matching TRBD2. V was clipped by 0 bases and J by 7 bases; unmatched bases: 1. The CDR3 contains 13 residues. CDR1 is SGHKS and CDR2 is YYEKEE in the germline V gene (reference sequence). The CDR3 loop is CASSLELAGEQYF. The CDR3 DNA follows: TGTGCCAGCAGCTTGGAACTAGCGGGAGAGCAGTACTTC.

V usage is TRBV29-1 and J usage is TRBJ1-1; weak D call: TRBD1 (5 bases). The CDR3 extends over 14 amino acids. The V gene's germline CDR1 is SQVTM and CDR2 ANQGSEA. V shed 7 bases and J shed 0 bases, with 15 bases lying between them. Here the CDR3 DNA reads TGCAGCGCCGAACCGGGACGGCTGAACACTGAAGCTTTCTTT. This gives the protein CSAEPGRLNTEAFF.

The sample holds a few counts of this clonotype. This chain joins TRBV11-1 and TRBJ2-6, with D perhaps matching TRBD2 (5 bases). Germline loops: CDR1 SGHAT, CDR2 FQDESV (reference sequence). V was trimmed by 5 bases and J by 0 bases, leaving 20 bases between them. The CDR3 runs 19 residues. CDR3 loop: CASSPYRAGTISGANVLTF. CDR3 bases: TGTGCCAGCAGCCCTTATCGGGCGGGCACCATCTCTGGGGCCAACGTCCTGACTTTC.